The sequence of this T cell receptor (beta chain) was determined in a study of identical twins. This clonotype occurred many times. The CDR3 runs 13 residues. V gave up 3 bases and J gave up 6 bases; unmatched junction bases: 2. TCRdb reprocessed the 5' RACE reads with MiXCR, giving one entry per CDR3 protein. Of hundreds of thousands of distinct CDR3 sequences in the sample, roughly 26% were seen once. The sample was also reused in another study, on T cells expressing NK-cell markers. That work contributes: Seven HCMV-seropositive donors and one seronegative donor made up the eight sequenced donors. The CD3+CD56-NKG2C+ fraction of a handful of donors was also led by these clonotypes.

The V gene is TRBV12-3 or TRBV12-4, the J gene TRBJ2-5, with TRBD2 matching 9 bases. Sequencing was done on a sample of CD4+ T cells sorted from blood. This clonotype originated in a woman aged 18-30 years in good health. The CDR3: CASSFGLAKTQYF. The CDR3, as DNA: TGTGCCAGCAGTTTCGGACTAGCGAAGACCCAGTACTTC.